Listed here are 5 T cell receptor beta chains from one sample, sequenced in a study of T cells in narcolepsy. Only in-frame clones appear in the TCRdb table, and some are missing; sequencing was by immunoSEQ multiplex PCR. The sample records approximately 24,000 clones, roughly 80% being singletons. Sequencing used CD45RA- memory CD4+ T cells from PBMCs. These TCRs come from a human donor with narcolepsy.

The J gene is TRBJ1-1, the V gene TRBV18; tentative D call: TRBD1 (6 bases). The CDR3 is made up of 15 amino acids. Germline V gives CDR1 KGHSH, CDR2 LQKENI. The V gene lost 8 bases and the J gene lost 1 base, with 17 bases spanning the gap. The CDR3: CASTEQGNWNTEAFF. The CDR3, as DNA: TGTGCCAGCACAGAACAGGGTAATTGGAACACTGAAGCTTTCTTT.

The chain employs TRBV7-9 and TRBJ1-5; D is possibly TRBD1 (6 bases). Germline V gives CDR1 SEHNR, CDR2 FQNEAQ (reference sequence). This CDR3 is 15 amino acids long. The ends were cut back, 1 base at V and 0 bases at J, with 7 bases in the middle. CDR3 sequence (DNA): TGTGCCAGCAGCTTAGGGACAGATAGCAATCAGCCCCAGCATTTT. Translating it yields CASSLGTDSNQPQHF.

CDR3 DNA sequence: TGTGCCAGCAGCCGCAATGAGCAGTTCTTC. It yields the protein CASSRNEQFF. The V call is TRBV6-5, the J call TRBJ2-1; the D is unclear. CDR1 and CDR2 from the germline V gene are MNHEY and SVGAGI. Trimming took off 6 bases at V and 6 bases at J, with 3 bases between the two ends. CDR3 size: 10 residues.

The chain uses TRBV10-3 and TRBJ1-1; perhaps TRBD1 as D (5 bases). V was shortened by 10 bases and J by 1 base, with 10 bases between the two germline ends. CDR3 size: 12 residues. Germline V gene data show CDR1 as ENHRY and CDR2 as SYGVKD. The CDR3 bases are TGTGCCACCTCCGGACAGAACACTGAAGCTTTCTTT. It translates to CATSGQNTEAFF.

This chain joins TRBV2 and TRBJ1-4; D uncertain. Germline V gene data show CDR1 as SNHLY and CDR2 as FYNNEI. This CDR3 region has 11 residues. V lost 3 bases, J lost 13 bases, and 9 bases lay in between. The CDR3 loop is CASSDDVALFF. The CDR3, as DNA: TGTGCCAGCAGTGATGACGTAGCACTGTTTTTT.